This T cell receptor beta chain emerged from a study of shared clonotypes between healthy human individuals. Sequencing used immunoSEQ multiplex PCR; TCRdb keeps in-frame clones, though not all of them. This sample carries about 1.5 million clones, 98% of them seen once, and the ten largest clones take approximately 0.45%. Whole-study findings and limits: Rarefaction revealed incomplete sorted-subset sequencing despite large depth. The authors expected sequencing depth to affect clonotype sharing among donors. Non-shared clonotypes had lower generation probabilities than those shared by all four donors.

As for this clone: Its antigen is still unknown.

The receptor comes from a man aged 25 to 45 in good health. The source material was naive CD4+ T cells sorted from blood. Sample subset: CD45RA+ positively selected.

The CDR3 bases are TGTGCCAGCAGCTATTCAGGGACCCAAGAGACCCAGTACTTC. Amino acids: CASSYSGTQETQYF. V gene TRBV5-5 combines with J gene TRBJ2-5; D may match TRBD1 or TRBD2 (5 bases each). Germline CDR1 SGHKS, CDR2 YYEKEE (reference sequence). The CDR3 contains 14 residues. Trimming took off 3 bases at V and 1 base at J, with 10 bases between the two ends.